This note documents a single T cell receptor (beta chain) sequence. The data originate from a study of long-term antiretroviral therapy in people with HIV. Sequencing used immunoSEQ v3.0 at survey level. Profiling relied on immunoSEQ multiplex PCR, and the TCRdb table lists in-frame clones only, not all of them. The sample yields around 23,000 clones, roughly 80% seen once. Germline V lookup: CDR1 SGHDT, CDR2 YYEEEE. Trimming left V 0 bases short and J 2 bases short, with 13 bases between. The CDR3 loop spans 16 amino acids. The rearrangement links TRBV5-6 to TRBJ2-3; D not resolved. The sequencing used unsorted PBMCs, collected 4.4 years after starting antiretroviral therapy. The origin of this receptor is a man between 25 and 39 years old with HIV. As DNA, the CDR3 is TGTGCCAGCAGCTTGGTTCGAGTCTCGTACACAGATACGCAGTATTTT. Translating gives CASSLVRVSYTDTQYF.